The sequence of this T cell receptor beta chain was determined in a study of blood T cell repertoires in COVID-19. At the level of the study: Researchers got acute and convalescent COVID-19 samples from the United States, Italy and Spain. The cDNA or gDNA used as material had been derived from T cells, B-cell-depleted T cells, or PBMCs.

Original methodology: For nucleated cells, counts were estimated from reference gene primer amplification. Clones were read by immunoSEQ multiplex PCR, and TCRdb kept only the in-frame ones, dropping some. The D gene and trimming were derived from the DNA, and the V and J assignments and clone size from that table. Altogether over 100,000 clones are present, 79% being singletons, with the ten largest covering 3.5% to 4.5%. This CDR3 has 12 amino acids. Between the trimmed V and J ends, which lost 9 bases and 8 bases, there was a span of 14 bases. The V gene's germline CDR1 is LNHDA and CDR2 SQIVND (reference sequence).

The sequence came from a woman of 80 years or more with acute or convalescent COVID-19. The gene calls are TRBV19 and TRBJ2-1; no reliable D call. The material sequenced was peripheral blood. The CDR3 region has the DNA TGTGCCAGCTTAGCCGAAGGAGATGAGCAGTTCTTC. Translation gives CASLAEGDEQFF.